Presented here are 7 T cell receptor beta chains from one specimen sequenced in a study of T cell repertoires in cytomegalovirus infection. Antigen specificity for these receptors is unknown. TCRdb re-called the reads through MiXCR, storing one row per CDR3 protein. The table includes around 100,000 distinct CDR3 sequences, over 9.5% detected once. Sequenced input: PBMCs, sequenced either directly or after in vitro stimulation (not recorded which). These receptors all stem from a human donor in good health (CMV status not recorded). Some clones in this sample may be carry-over from other donors' samples.

This clonotype came up many times. The chain couples TRBV9 to TRBJ1-2; D is possibly TRBD1 (5 bases). Trimming removed 4 bases from V and 8 bases from J, with 12 bases in between. Looked up from germline, CDR1 is SGDLS and CDR2 is YYNGEE. The CDR3 spans 12 residues. CDR3 protein: CASSLGRGGYTF. CDR3 in DNA: TGTGCCAGCAGCCTCGGGAGGGGAGGCTACACCTTC. Variable domain in full (rest from reference TRBV9 and TRBJ1-2): DSGVTQTPKHLITATGQRVTLRCSPRSGDLSVYWYQQSLDQGLQFLIQYYNGEERAKGNILERFSAQQFPDLHSELNLSSLELGDSALYFCASSLGRGGYTFGSGTRLTVV.

This chain connects TRBV18 to TRBJ1-2; TRBD1 aligns across 7 bases. With V trimmed by 2 bases and J by 3 bases, 9 bases remained unmatched. Germline V CDR1 and CDR2: KGHSH, LQKENI. CDR3 length equals 16 residues. The CDR3 region has the DNA TGTGCCAGCTCACCAGGGACAGTTGATGCCCACTATGGCTACACCTTC. Translation gives CASSPGTVDAHYGYTF.

This clonotype came up many times. This chain uses TRBV7-9 with TRBJ1-4; no reliable D call. This CDR3 comprises 14 residues. The germline V and J ends were trimmed by 3 bases and 6 bases, with 11 bases remaining between them. The germline CDR1 and CDR2 sequences are SEHNR and FQNEAQ (reference sequence). The CDR3 nucleotides read TGTGCCAGCAGCTTGGGTGGCCACTATGAAAAACTGTTTTTT. Its translation: CASSLGGHYEKLFF.

This clonotype was recorded only once. The chain has TRBV11-2 and TRBJ1-1; D possibly corresponds to TRBD1 (5 bases). Trimming removed 5 bases at V and 4 bases at J, with 8 bases between. The CDR3 loop spans 12 amino acids. The germline CDR1 and CDR2 sequences are SGHAT and FQNNGV. The CDR3, as DNA: TGTGCCAGCAGCGGGGGTATCACTGAAGCTTTCTTT. Translating it yields CASSGGITEAFF.

There are a few counts of this clonotype. This chain uses TRBV4-3 with TRBJ2-1; D uncertain. The CDR3 totals 14 residues. The germline V gene encodes CDR1 LGHNA and CDR2 YSLEER. Between the trimmed V and J ends, which lost 1 base and 6 bases, there was a span of 10 bases. CDR3 amino acids: CASSQAFGSNEQFF. CDR3 coding DNA: TGCGCCAGCAGCCAAGCTTTCGGCTCCAATGAGCAGTTCTTC.

This clonotype was detected ten times or more. The chain carries TRBV7-9 and TRBJ2-7; TRBD2 agrees at 15 bases. Germline CDR1 reads SEHNR; CDR2 reads FQNEAQ (reference sequence). CDR3 length: 16 amino acids. Trimming took 4 bases from V and 5 from J; bases not matched to a gene: 6. CDR3 in amino acids: CASSSGLAGGFDEQYF. The CDR3 DNA sequence: TGTGCCAGCAGCTCGGGACTAGCGGGAGGATTCGACGAGCAGTACTTC.

The rearrangement uses TRBV4-3 and TRBJ2-1; D might be TRBD1 (6 bases). The CDR3 has 13 residues. V dropped 4 bases and J dropped 8 bases, with 12 bases sitting between them. Germline assignment: CDR1 LGHNA and CDR2 YSLEER. The CDR3 DNA is TGCGCCAGCAGCCTGCGGAAGGGGGATGAGCAGTTCTTC. Amino acid sequence: CASSLRKGDEQFF.